A single sample is the source of the 32 T cell receptor beta chains below, sequenced in a study of T cell clonality in common variable immunodeficiency. Sequenced by immunoSEQ multiplex PCR; TCRdb stores in-frame clones only, minus some. The sample has tens of thousands of clones, none seen only once. Material for sequencing was peripheral blood mononuclear cells. These receptor sequences come from a person aged 18-70 years in good health.

In this sample, this clone turned up many times. The read comes to an end 3 residues before the CDR3 does, leaving the germline J gene to fill in the end. The rearrangement joins TRBV5-1 to TRBJ1-3; 11 bases align to TRBD1. This CDR3 spans 17 amino acids. The trim removed 3 bases at V and 4 bases at J, leaving 9 bases unmatched. Germline assignment: CDR1 SGHRS and CDR2 YFSETQ. The CDR3 bases that were read are TGCGCCAGCAGCTCTCGGACAGGGGGCTCGCGAGGAAACACC. Its protein is CASSSRTGGSRGNT. The whole CDR3 region reads CASSSRTGGSRGNTIYF.

This clone was counted many times. The read ends 3 residues early relative to the CDR3; the germline J gene fills the gap. The rearrangement joins TRBV11-2 to TRBJ1-1; possibly TRBD1 for D (6 bases). This CDR3 is built from 13 residues. Germline V lookup: CDR1 SGHAT, CDR2 FQNNGV. CDR3 sequence: CASSPQGGVWAFF. The DNA read from the CDR3 is TGTGCCAGCAGCCCACAGGGAGGGGTTTGG.

This clone was detected many times. CDR3: CAISARQGNYGYTF. The sequenced CDR3 bases are TGTGCCATCAGTGCTCGACAGGGCAACTATGGC. V gene TRBV10-3 combines with J gene TRBJ1-2; 7 nucleotides align to TRBD1. The read terminates 3 residues ahead of where the CDR3 ends, so the germline J gene completes it. The germline gives CDR1 ENHRY, CDR2 SYGVKD. V shed 4 bases, J shed 2 bases, and the junction held 4 bases outside the gene matches. The CDR3 sequence is 14 residues long.

This clone occurred many times. The CDR3 extends 3 residues past the end of the read, so its final part is completed from the germline J gene. This chain joins TRBV5-6 and TRBJ1-1; perhaps TRBD1 as D (5 bases). Trimming left V 7 bases short and J 7 bases short, with 20 bases between. The CDR3 runs to 14 residues. In germline, CDR1 is SGHDT, CDR2 YYEEEE. CDR3 residues: CASSLQAAKGEAFF. The sequenced part of the CDR3 DNA is TGTGCCAGCTCGTTACAGGCGGCTAAGGGTGAA.

In its sample, this clone was seen a few times. The read finishes 3 residues shy of the CDR3 end, and the germline J gene is used to complete it. This chain links TRBV18 with TRBJ2-5; 9 bases are shared with TRBD1. CDR1 and CDR2 from the germline V gene are KGHSH and LQKENI. J gave up 3 bases and V 1 base, and 6 bases lay outside the gene matches. The CDR3 is made up of 16 amino acids. CDR3 region: CASSPRDRATEETQYF. The part of the CDR3 DNA that was read is TGTGCCAGCTCACCACGGGACAGGGCGACGGAAGAGACC. The full variable domain, with the rest looked up from reference TRBV18 and TRBJ2-5, is NAGVMQNPRHLVRRRGQEARLRCSPMKGHSHVYWYRQLPEEGLKFMVYLQKENIIDESGMPKERFSAEFPKEGPSILRIQQVVRGDSAAYFCASSPRDRATEETQYFGPGTRLLVL.

Ten or more counts support this clone. Read data end 3 residues before the CDR3 end; the end is taken from the germline J gene. The chain combines TRBV7-2 with TRBJ2-2, with D uncertain. The CDR3 is 15 residues long. Germline CDR1 reads SGHTA; CDR2 reads FQGNSA. Trimming shortened V by 4 bases and J by 5 bases, and 14 bases separated the two germline ends. CDR3 DNA, as far as it was read: TGTGCCAGCAGCTCGTCTCCCCAGAATACCGGGGAG. This sequence encodes CASSSSPQNTGE. In full, the CDR3 reads CASSSSPQNTGELFF.

This clone has ten or more counts. The CDR3 goes on 3 residues after the read ends, and that part is filled in from the germline J gene. This sequence joins TRBV7-9 and TRBJ2-1; 8 bases are a match to TRBD2. The V gene end was trimmed by 5 bases and the J gene end by 8 bases; junction bases not matched to a gene: 5. Germline V gene lookup returns CDR1 SEHNR and CDR2 FQNEAQ (reference sequence). The CDR3 is 13 residues long. The CDR3: CASSPGLGDEQFF. CDR3 bases read: TGTGCCAGCAGCCCGGGACTAGGCGATGAG.

This clone was counted at least ten times. The sequence runs out 3 residues before the end of the CDR3; the remainder is reconstructed from the germline J gene. The chain combines TRBV7-2 with TRBJ2-1; a weak D match, TRBD2 (6 bases). Germline-derived CDR1 and CDR2 are SGHTA and FQGNSA. Trimming cost V 0 bases and J 0 bases, with 15 bases left between them. This CDR3 spans 18 amino acids. The part of the CDR3 DNA that was read is TGTGCCAGCAGCTTAGCGCGGGGACCTTGGAGCTCCTACAATGAG. Encoded protein: CASSLARGPWSSYNE. The full CDR3 sequence reads CASSLARGPWSSYNEQFF.

In its sample, this clone was seen many times. The CDR3 is cut off 3 residues early in the read; its end comes from the germline J gene. The rearrangement links TRBV18 to TRBJ1-6; D not certain. CDR1 is KGHSH and CDR2 is LQKENI in the germline V gene. The CDR3 runs to 18 residues. Between the trimmed V and J ends, which lost 1 base and 0 bases, there was a span of 13 bases. The CDR3 DNA, read in part, is TGTGCCAGCTCACCACGAGGTACAACAAGCTCCTATAATTCACCC. Translated: CASSPRGTTSSYNSP. The entire CDR3 reads CASSPRGTTSSYNSPLHF.

About this clone itself: The read is 3 residues too short to cover the CDR3 end, so that end is filled in from the germline J gene. The rearrangement links TRBV29-1 to TRBJ1-2; maybe TRBD1 (5 bases). Germline CDR1 and CDR2: SQVTM and ANQGSEA. This CDR3 has 13 residues. The covered CDR3 bases are TGCAGCGTTGGCGGCGGGGGAACCTACGAG. Its translation: CSVGGGGTYE. The full CDR3 protein is CSVGGGGTYEYTF.

This clone was counted ten times or more. The read terminates 3 residues ahead of where the CDR3 ends, so the germline J gene completes it. The J gene is TRBJ2-5, the V gene TRBV7-9, with D possibly being TRBD1 (5 bases). Germline CDR1 SEHNR, CDR2 FQNEAQ (reference sequence). The CDR3 covers 15 residues. Trimming cost V 2 bases and J 5 bases, with 15 bases left between them. The CDR3 DNA, read in part, is TGTGCCAGCAGCTTACTCCTGTCCAGGGCGGAGACC. Translating it yields CASSLLLSRAET. The whole CDR3 protein reads CASSLLLSRAETQYF.

This clone appeared many times. The observed sequence ends 3 residues before the CDR3 terminus, with the missing tail filled in from the germline J gene. This chain uses TRBV10-3 with TRBJ2-1; D is uncertain. The CDR3 has 15 amino acids. Germline-derived CDR1 and CDR2 are ENHRY and SYGVKD. V lost 7 bases to trimming and J lost 5 bases, with 18 bases between them. The CDR3: CAITNGNSVNNEQFF. CDR3 DNA, as far as it was read: TGTGCCATCACTAACGGTAACTCCGTAAACAATGAG.

The table lists this clone with many counts. The sequence runs out 3 residues before the end of the CDR3; the remainder is reconstructed from the germline J gene. The rearrangement joins TRBV12-3 or TRBV12-4 to TRBJ2-7; D unclear. Trimming removed 2 bases from V and 1 base from J, with 6 bases in between. The CDR3 spans 13 residues. CDR3 bases read: TGTGCCAGCAGTTTACAGAAGTCCTACGAG. It codes for CASSLQKSYE. The whole CDR3 protein is CASSLQKSYEQYF.

There are many counts of this clone. The CDR3 extends 3 residues past the end of the read, so its final part is completed from the germline J gene. The V gene is TRBV2, the J gene TRBJ2-7; D unresolved. The CDR3 has 11 amino acids. Trimming cost V 5 bases and J 6 bases, with 8 bases left between them. Looked up from germline, CDR1 is SNHLY and CDR2 is FYNNEI. The CDR3 protein is CASSQTFEQYF. CDR3 bases read: TGTGCCAGCAGTCAGACATTCGAG.

This clone appeared many times. The read falls 3 residues short of the CDR3 end, and the missing part is taken from the germline J gene. The gene calls are TRBV2 and TRBJ2-7, with TRBD2 identical over 10 bases. The CDR3 consists of 17 residues. Germline-derived CDR1 and CDR2 are SNHLY and FYNNEI. V was clipped by 8 bases and J by 1 base; unmatched bases: 14. CDR3 in amino acids: CASGASGSLAGSYEQYF. Incomplete CDR3 DNA: TGTGCCAGCGGGGCTAGCGGGAGTCTGGCGGGGTCCTACGAG.

This clone was observed a few times. The read ends 3 residues before the CDR3 terminus; that terminus is restored from the germline J gene. This sequence joins TRBV20-1 and TRBJ2-1, with 10 bases lining up with TRBD1. In germline, CDR1 is DFQATT, CDR2 SNEGSKA (reference sequence). Germline trimming cut 4 bases from V and 8 bases from J; bases unmatched to any gene: 11. CDR3 length: 15 amino acids. The sequenced part of the CDR3 DNA is TGCAGTGCTAAGTCAGGCTCGACAGGGGGCGATGAG. It yields the protein CSAKSGSTGGDE. The whole CDR3 sequence is CSAKSGSTGGDEQFF.

This clone was observed many times. This chain's CDR3 is CASSLEGQGQTQYF. The part of the CDR3 DNA that was read is TGTGCCAGCAGCTTAGAGGGACAGGGGCAGACC. The chain recombines TRBV7-2 with TRBJ2-5, with 10 bases aligning to TRBD1. The CDR3 is cut off 3 residues early in the read; its end comes from the germline J gene. The germline CDR1 and CDR2 sequences are SGHTA and FQGNSA. This CDR3 has 14 residues. With 1 base clipped from V and 6 bases from J, the junction kept 2 bases outside the gene matches.

This clone has a count of ten or more. The read terminates 3 residues ahead of where the CDR3 ends, so the germline J gene completes it. The rearrangement uses TRBV10-1 and TRBJ2-3, with 10 bases fitting TRBD2. Germline CDR1 WNHNN, CDR2 SYGVQD (reference sequence). Trimming took 0 bases from V and 0 from J; bases not matched to a gene: 0. CDR3 length: 16 amino acids. The CDR3 spells CASSESTSGSTDTQYF. CDR3 bases read: TGCGCCAGCAGTGAGTCGACTAGCGGGAGCACAGATACG.

This clone has only a few counts. Sequencing ends 3 residues short of the CDR3 end; the germline J gene provides the rest. The chain couples TRBV30 to TRBJ1-2, with D hard to call. Germline CDR1 is GTSNPN and CDR2 is SVGIG (reference sequence). CDR3 size: 17 residues. Partial CDR3 DNA: TGTGCCTGGTCGCGAGGACTAGCGGGAGGTTCTTACGGTGAC. Encoded protein: CAWSRGLAGGSYGD. The whole CDR3 sequence reads CAWSRGLAGGSYGDYTF.

This clone was found many times. The CDR3 is cut off 3 residues early in the read; its end comes from the germline J gene. The chain recombines TRBV11-3 with TRBJ2-1, with a tentative D call TRBD2 (6 bases). The CDR3 sequence is 15 residues long. V lost 2 bases and J lost 2, with 10 bases in between. Germline-derived CDR1 and CDR2 are SGHNT and YENEEA. CDR3 DNA, as far as it was read: TGTGCCAGCAGCTTAAGGCTAGCGACCTACAATGAG. Amino acid sequence: CASSLRLATYNE. The entire CDR3 reads CASSLRLATYNEQFF. The full variable domain, in which reference TRBV11-3 and TRBJ2-1 provide the parts outside the CDR3, is EAGVVQSPRYKIIEKKQPVAFWCNPISGHNTLYWYLQNLGQGPELLIRYENEEAVDDSQLPKDRFSAERLKGVDSTLKIQPAELGDSAVYLCASSLRLATYNEQFFGPGTRLTVL.

This clone showed up many times. The missing CDR3 end, 3 residues past where the read stops, is filled in from the germline J gene. This chain links TRBV30 with TRBJ2-3; TRBD2 matches 11 bases. Germline V gene data show CDR1 as GTSNPN and CDR2 as SVGIG (reference sequence). Germline trimming cut 4 bases from V and 2 bases from J; bases unmatched to any gene: 8. There are 16 residues in the CDR3. CDR3 DNA, as far as it was read: TGTGCCTGGATCCCGAGACTAGCGGGGTTCACAGATACG. Amino acid sequence: CAWIPRLAGFTDT. The whole CDR3 protein is CAWIPRLAGFTDTQYF.

On this clone: A single base separates this from a much larger clone, so it may be a read error. The CDR3 end is not reached by the read, which stops 3 residues before it; the germline J gene fills it in. This rearrangement joins TRBV7-3 to TRBJ2-3; perhaps TRBD1 as D (5 bases). There are 13 residues in the CDR3. Germline lookup yields CDR1 SGHTA and CDR2 FQGTGA. This CDR3 is CASSPKYRGPQYF. The covered CDR3 bases are TGTGCCAGCAGCCCAAAATATAGGGGCCCG.

There are many counts of this clone. The read terminates 3 residues ahead of where the CDR3 ends, so the germline J gene completes it. The V and J genes are TRBV10-3 and TRBJ2-1; a possible D gene is TRBD2 (6 bases). The CDR3 covers 15 residues. The V gene lost 3 bases and the J gene lost 7 bases, with 16 bases spanning the gap. The germline V gene has CDR1 ENHRY and CDR2 SYGVKD. The CDR3 spells CAISDLAGRRNEQFF. Partial CDR3 DNA: TGTGCCATCAGTGACCTGGCGGGAAGGCGGAATGAG.

There are many counts of this clone. The observed sequence ends 3 residues before the CDR3 terminus, with the missing tail filled in from the germline J gene. V gene TRBV20-1 combines with J gene TRBJ1-3, with TRBD1 as a possible D gene (5 bases). Germline CDR1 DFQATT, CDR2 SNEGSKA (reference sequence). The CDR3 is made up of 16 amino acids. V lost 1 base and J 3 bases, leaving 16 bases between the germline ends. Incomplete CDR3 DNA: TGCAGTGCTAGAGGTGGAGGGGTTGGGGATGGAAACACC. This gives the protein CSARGGGVGDGNT. The full CDR3 sequence reads CSARGGGVGDGNTIYF.

This clone has ten or more counts. The CDR3 is cut off 3 residues early in the read; its end comes from the germline J gene. This specimen includes other DNA sequences encoding the same CDR3. V usage is TRBV7-2 and J usage is TRBJ1-5; TRBD1 aligns across 8 bases. The CDR3 is 13 residues long. Germline-derived CDR1 and CDR2 are SGHTA and FQGNSA. V shed 6 bases and J 4 bases; nucleotides not matched to a gene: 2. The CDR3 is CASSYRGNQPQHF. CDR3 bases read: TGTGCCAGCAGTTACAGGGGGAATCAGCCC.

About this clone: A much larger clonotype is one base distant, so this may be a read error. The read comes to an end 3 residues before the CDR3 does, leaving the germline J gene to fill in the end. V usage is TRBV18 and J usage is TRBJ2-2; TRBD1 might be the D (6 bases). The CDR3 totals 17 residues. Germline-derived CDR1 and CDR2 are KGHSH and LQKENI. CDR3 amino acids: CASSPPKGDAGANVLFF. The covered CDR3 bases are TGTGCCAGCTCACCACCGAAGGGGGACGCTGGGGCCAACGTG. Together with reference TRBV18 and TRBJ2-2, the CDR3 gives the full variable domain: NAGVMQNPRHLVRRRGQEARLRCSPMKGHSHVYWYRQLPEEGLKFMVYLQKENIIDESGMPKERFSAEFPKEGPSILRIQQVVRGDSAAYFCASSPPKGDAGANVLFFGEGSRLTVL.

This clone was observed a handful of times. The read comes to an end 3 residues before the CDR3 does, leaving the germline J gene to fill in the end. The V and J genes are TRBV6-2 or TRBV6-3 and TRBJ1-2; 7 bases match TRBD1. From germline, CDR1 is MNHEY and CDR2 SVGEGT. The CDR3 is 11 amino acids. The sequenced CDR3 bases are TGTGCCAGCAGCCAGGGGGGTACC. Amino acid sequence: CASSQGGT. The full CDR3 is CASSQGGTYTF.

In its sample, this clone was seen a few times. CDR3 protein: CASRDPAGGNYGYTF. The sequenced CDR3 bases are TGTGCCAGTAGGGACCCCGCAGGGGGTAACTATGGC. The rearrangement links TRBV19 to TRBJ1-2; 7 bases map to TRBD1. The observed sequence ends 3 residues before the CDR3 terminus, with the missing tail filled in from the germline J gene. Germline CDR1 reads LNHDA; CDR2 reads SQIVND (reference sequence). The CDR3 consists of 15 residues. With 6 bases clipped from V and 1 base from J, the junction kept 8 bases outside the gene matches.

As regards this clone: With the read ending 3 residues before the CDR3 end, the germline J gene is used to fill in that end. The chain combines TRBV4-2 with TRBJ2-5; a weak D match, TRBD2 (5 bases). The V gene lost 1 base and the J gene lost 2 bases, with 8 bases spanning the gap. The CDR3 has 14 amino acids. Per germline, CDR1 LGHNA and CDR2 YNFKEQ. The part of the CDR3 DNA that was read is TGTGCCAGCAGCCAAGGGCCGGGGCAAGAGACC. Its translation: CASSQGPGQET. The complete CDR3 protein is CASSQGPGQETQYF.

This clone was seen ten or more times. The sequenced fragment ends 3 residues before the CDR3 boundary, so the rest is inferred from the germline J gene. This chain uses TRBV29-1 with TRBJ1-4, with a possible D match to TRBD1 (6 bases). V was pared by 7 bases and J by 8 bases, with 17 bases between. The CDR3 consists of 13 residues. Germline V lookup: CDR1 SQVTM, CDR2 ANQGSEA. Partial CDR3 DNA: TGCAGCGGCGCCCGCTCAGGGGACGAAAAA. It translates to CSGARSGDEK. The entire CDR3 sequence reads CSGARSGDEKLFF.

About this clone itself: One end of the junction varies from germline; a read error may be responsible. At the DNA level, this CDR3 is encoded by other sequences in the same sample as well. The covered CDR3 bases are TGTGCTAGCAGTTTCAACGGACAGGGGGGGACTGAA. Its protein product is CASSFNGQGGTE. The complete CDR3 sequence is CASSFNGQGGTEAFF. The chain uses TRBV7-2 and TRBJ1-1; 10 positions match TRBD1. The CDR3 goes on 3 residues after the read ends, and that part is filled in from the germline J gene. The CDR3 runs to 15 residues. CDR1 is SGHTA and CDR2 is FQGNSA in the germline V gene.

This clone was seen ten or more times. The read gets to within 3 residues of the CDR3 end, and the germline J gene fills in the rest. The rearrangement joins TRBV20-1 to TRBJ2-3; the match to TRBD2 covers 10 bases. The germline CDR1 and CDR2 sequences are DFQATT and SNEGSKA (reference sequence). The CDR3 consists of 16 residues. The CDR3 DNA, read in part, is TGCAGTGCTAGAGATTATGGACTAGCGGAAATGGGGACG. This encodes CSARDYGLAEMGT. In full, the CDR3 reads CSARDYGLAEMGTQYF.